This TCR beta chain was obtained from a study of T cell responses to AZD1222 COVID-19 vaccine. Points from the study as a whole: Only after the peak T cell response were repertoires sampled. At baseline, just five to seven AZD1222 recipients tested seropositive. Females made up more of the donors, who were largely white British, and clonal diversity may have come out too low.

On this clone: Its target is unknown.

Looked up from germline, CDR1 is SGDLS and CDR2 is YYNGEE. The length of the CDR3 is 14 residues. V lost 6 bases to trimming and J lost 4 bases, with 16 bases between them. Only in-frame clones appear in the TCRdb table, and some are missing; sequencing was by immunoSEQ multiplex PCR. The data contain about 140,000 clones, about 86% of them seen just once; the ten biggest clones take up roughly 3.8%. This specimen was peripheral blood, taken on day 0 of AZD1222 vaccination. This sequence was found in an adult in good health. The chain joins TRBV9 to TRBJ1-1; no reliable D call. The CDR3 here is CASTRLGVGTEAFF. In DNA, the CDR3 is TGTGCCAGCACCCGGCTTGGAGTGGGCACTGAAGCTTTCTTT.